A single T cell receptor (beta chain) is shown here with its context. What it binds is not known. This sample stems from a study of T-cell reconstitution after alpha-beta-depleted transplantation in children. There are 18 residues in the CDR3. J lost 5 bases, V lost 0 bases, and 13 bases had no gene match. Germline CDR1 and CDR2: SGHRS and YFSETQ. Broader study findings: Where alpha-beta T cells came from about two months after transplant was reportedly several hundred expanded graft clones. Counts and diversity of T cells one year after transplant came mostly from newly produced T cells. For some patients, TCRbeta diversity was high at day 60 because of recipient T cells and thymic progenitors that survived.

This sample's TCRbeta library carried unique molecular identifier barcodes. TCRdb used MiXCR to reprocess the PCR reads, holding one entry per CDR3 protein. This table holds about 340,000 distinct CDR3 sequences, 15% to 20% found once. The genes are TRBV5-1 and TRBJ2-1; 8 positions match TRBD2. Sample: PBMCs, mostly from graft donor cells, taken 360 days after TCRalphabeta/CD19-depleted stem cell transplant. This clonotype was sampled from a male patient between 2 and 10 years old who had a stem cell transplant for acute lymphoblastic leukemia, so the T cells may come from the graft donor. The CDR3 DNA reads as TGCGCCAGCAGCTTGGCTTCGTTTGGTTTAGCGGGAAACAATGAGCAGTTCTTC. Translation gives CASSLASFGLAGNNEQFF.